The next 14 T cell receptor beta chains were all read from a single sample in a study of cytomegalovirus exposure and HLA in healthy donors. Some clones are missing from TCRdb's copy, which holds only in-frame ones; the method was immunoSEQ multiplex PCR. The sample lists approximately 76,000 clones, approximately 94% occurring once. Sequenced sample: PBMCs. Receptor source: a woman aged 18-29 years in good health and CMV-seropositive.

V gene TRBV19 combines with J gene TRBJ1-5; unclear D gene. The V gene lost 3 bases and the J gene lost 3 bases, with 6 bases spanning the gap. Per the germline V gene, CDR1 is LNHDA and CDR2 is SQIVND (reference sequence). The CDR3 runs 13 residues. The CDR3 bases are TGTGCCAGTAGTATGCAGGTCAATCAGCCCCAGCATTTT. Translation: CASSMQVNQPQHF.

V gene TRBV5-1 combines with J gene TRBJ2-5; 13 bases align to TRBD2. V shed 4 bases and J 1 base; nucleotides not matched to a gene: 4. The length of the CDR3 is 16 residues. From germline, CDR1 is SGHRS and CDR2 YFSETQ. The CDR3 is CASSPGTSGVQETQYF. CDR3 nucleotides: TGCGCCAGCAGCCCGGGGACTAGCGGGGTCCAAGAGACCCAGTACTTC.

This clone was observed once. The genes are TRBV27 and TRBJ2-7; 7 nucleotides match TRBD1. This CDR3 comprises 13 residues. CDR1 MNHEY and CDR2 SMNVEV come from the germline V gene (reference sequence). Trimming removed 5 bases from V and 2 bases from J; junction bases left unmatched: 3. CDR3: CASSEQGPYEQYF. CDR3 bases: TGTGCCAGCAGTGAACAGGGGCCCTACGAGCAGTACTTC.

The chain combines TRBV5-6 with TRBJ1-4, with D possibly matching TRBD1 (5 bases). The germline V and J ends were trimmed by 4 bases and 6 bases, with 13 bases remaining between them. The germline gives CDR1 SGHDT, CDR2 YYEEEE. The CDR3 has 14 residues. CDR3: CASSVGRAYEKLFF. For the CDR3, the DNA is TGTGCCAGCAGCGTGGGCAGGGCGTATGAAAAACTGTTTTTT.

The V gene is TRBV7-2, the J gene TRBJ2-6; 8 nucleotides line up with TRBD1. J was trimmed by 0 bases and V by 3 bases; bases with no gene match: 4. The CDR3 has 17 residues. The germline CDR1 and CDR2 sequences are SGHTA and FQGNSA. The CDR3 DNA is TGTGCCAGCAGCTTCGCAGGGGGCAGCTCTGGGGCCAACGTCCTGACTTTC. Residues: CASSFAGGSSGANVLTF.

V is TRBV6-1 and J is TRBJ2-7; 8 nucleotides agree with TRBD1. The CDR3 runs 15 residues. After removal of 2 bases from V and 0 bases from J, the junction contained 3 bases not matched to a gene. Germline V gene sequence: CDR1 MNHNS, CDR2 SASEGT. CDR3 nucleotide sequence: TGTGCCAGCAGTGAACGACAGGGGCTCTCCTACGAGCAGTACTTC. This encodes CASSERQGLSYEQYF.

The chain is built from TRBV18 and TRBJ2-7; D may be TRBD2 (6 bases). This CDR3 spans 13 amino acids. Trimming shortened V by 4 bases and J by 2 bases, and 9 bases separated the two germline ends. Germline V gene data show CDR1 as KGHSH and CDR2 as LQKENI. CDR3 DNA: TGTGCCAGCTCACTGGGACTGCCCTACGAGCAGTACTTC. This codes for CASSLGLPYEQYF.

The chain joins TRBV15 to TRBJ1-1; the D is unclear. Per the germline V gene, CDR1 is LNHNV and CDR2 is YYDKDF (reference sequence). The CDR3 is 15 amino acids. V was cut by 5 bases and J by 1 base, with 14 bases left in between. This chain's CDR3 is CATSPFGFRNTEAFF. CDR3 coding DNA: TGTGCCACCAGCCCATTCGGGTTTAGGAACACTGAAGCTTTCTTT.

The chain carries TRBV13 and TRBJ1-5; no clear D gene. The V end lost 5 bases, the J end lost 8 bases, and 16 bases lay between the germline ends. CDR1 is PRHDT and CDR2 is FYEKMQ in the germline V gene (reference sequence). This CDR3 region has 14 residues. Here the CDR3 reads CASSETRGPEPQHF. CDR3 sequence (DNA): TGTGCCAGCAGCGAGACTCGGGGTCCAGAGCCCCAGCATTTT.

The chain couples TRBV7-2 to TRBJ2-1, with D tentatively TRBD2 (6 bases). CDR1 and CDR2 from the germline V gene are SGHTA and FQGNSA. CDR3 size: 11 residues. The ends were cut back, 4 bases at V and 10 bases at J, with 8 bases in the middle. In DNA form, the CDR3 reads TGTGCCAGCAGCTGGGACTGGGAGCAGTTCTTC. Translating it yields CASSWDWEQFF.

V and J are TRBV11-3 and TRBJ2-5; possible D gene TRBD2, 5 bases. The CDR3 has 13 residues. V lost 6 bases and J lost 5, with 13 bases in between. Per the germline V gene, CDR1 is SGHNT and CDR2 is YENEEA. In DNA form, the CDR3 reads TGTGCCAGCAGTTTACCCGGCGGGGAGACCCAGTACTTC. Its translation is CASSLPGGETQYF. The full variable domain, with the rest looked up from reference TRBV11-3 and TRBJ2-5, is EAGVVQSPRYKIIEKKQPVAFWCNPISGHNTLYWYLQNLGQGPELLIRYENEEAVDDSQLPKDRFSAERLKGVDSTLKIQPAELGDSAVYLCASSLPGGETQYFGPGTRLLVL.

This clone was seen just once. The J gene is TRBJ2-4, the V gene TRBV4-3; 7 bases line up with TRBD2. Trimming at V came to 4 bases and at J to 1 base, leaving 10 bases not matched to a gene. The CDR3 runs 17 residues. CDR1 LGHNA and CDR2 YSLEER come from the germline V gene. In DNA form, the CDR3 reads TGCGCCAGCAGCCTACGTCCGGGGGAGGGGGCCAAAAACATTCAGTACTTC. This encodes CASSLRPGEGAKNIQYF.

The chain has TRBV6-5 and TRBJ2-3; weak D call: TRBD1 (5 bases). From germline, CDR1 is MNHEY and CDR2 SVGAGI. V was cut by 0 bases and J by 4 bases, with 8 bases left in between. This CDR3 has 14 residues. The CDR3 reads CASSYSTAPDTQYF. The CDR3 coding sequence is TGTGCCAGCAGTTACTCGACAGCCCCAGATACGCAGTATTTT.

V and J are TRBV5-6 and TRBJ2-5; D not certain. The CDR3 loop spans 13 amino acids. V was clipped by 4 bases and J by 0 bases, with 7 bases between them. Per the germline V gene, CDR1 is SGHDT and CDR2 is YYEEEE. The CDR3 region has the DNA TGTGCCAGCAGCAATGACTACCAAGAGACCCAGTACTTC. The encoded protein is CASSNDYQETQYF.